This TCR beta chain originates from a study of CD8+ T cells in alopecia areata. Study-level background: After 6 to 18 months of tofacitinib, follow-up continued 6 months off drug.

The authors extracted RNA and reverse transcribed it into cDNA as the sequencing template. Clones were read by immunoSEQ multiplex PCR, and TCRdb kept only the in-frame ones, dropping some. Of around 130,000 clones detected, approximately 58% appear once; the ten largest clones hold 4.5%. Details on this clone: What it binds is not known.

Study-level findings and limits: Researchers report lesional scalp, most notably alopecia totalis/universalis, outstripped normal scalp in clonality.

Trimming removed 0 bases at V and 7 bases at J, with 7 bases between. CDR1 and CDR2 (germline): KGHSH, LQKENI. The CDR3 spans 13 residues. The source material was CD4+ T cells sorted from blood, sampled at week 0. The source of this sequence is a human donor with alopecia areata. This sequence joins TRBV18 and TRBJ2-1, with no clear D. The CDR3 nucleotides are TGTGCCAGCTCACCACCGGTCCAGAATGAGCAGTTCTTC. This encodes CASSPPVQNEQFF.